The 7 T cell receptor beta chains below all came from one sample that was sequenced in a study of T cell responses to AZD1222 COVID-19 vaccine. Profiling relied on immunoSEQ multiplex PCR, and the TCRdb table lists in-frame clones only, not all of them. The top ten clones hold 1.4% of a sample with more than 90,000 clones, around 83% of them seen once. The sequences come from peripheral blood, collected on day 0 of AZD1222 vaccination. These receptor sequences come from an adult in good health.

The rearrangement links TRBV6-1 to TRBJ1-1; D remains unclear. V shed 3 bases and J shed 1 base, with 18 bases lying between them. The CDR3 is 17 residues long. Per the germline V gene, CDR1 is MNHNS and CDR2 is SASEGT. The CDR3 sequence is CASSDRGHPWRNTEAFF. The CDR3 DNA is TGTGCCAGCAGTGATAGAGGGCACCCGTGGAGGAACACTGAAGCTTTCTTT.

This chain uses TRBV19 with TRBJ1-1, with 10 bases identical to TRBD1. Germline CDR1 is LNHDA and CDR2 is SQIVND (reference sequence). The CDR3 is 13 residues long. Trimming took 6 bases from V and 5 from J; bases not matched to a gene: 3. As DNA, the CDR3 is TGTGCCAGTAGCGGGACAGGGGTGACTGAAGCTTTCTTT. Translated: CASSGTGVTEAFF.

This clone occurred many times. The gene calls are TRBV5-1 and TRBJ2-7; TRBD2 aligns across 9 bases. The CDR3 has 16 residues. V was clipped by 4 bases and J by 4 bases; unmatched bases: 12. CDR1 SGHRS and CDR2 YFSETQ come from the germline V gene. The CDR3 nucleotides read TGCGCCAGCAGCCCGTCAACCGGGACTAGCCGGTACGAGCAGTACTTC. Translated: CASSPSTGTSRYEQYF.

This clone occurred once. The chain recombines TRBV5-1 with TRBJ1-2; D is perhaps TRBD1 (5 bases). V was clipped by 0 bases and J by 4 bases, with 13 bases between them. The CDR3 totals 15 residues. Germline V lookup: CDR1 SGHRS, CDR2 YFSETQ. In DNA form, the CDR3 reads TGCGCCAGCAGCTTGGAGCAAGGGGTCGGCTATGGCTACACCTTC. Protein sequence: CASSLEQGVGYGYTF.

This chain joins TRBV7-2 and TRBJ2-2, with D unresolved. This CDR3 has 13 amino acids. The V end was cut by 3 bases, the J end by 10 bases, with 12 bases between. Germline CDR1 is SGHTA and CDR2 is FQGNSA. The chain's CDR3 is CASSFNKGMELFF. The CDR3 DNA sequence: TGTGCCAGCAGCTTTAATAAAGGGATGGAGCTGTTTTTT.

V and J are TRBV30 and TRBJ2-7, with 8 bases fitting TRBD2. CDR3 length: 15 amino acids. Germline V CDR1 and CDR2: GTSNPN, SVGIG (reference sequence). The V segment lost 3 bases and the J segment 4 bases; nucleotides outside the gene matches: 11. In nucleotides, the CDR3 is TGTGCCTGGAGAGCGCCCGGGACTAGTAGATACGAGCAGTACTTC. This sequence encodes CAWRAPGTSRYEQYF.

The V call is TRBV5-4, the J call TRBJ2-2, with 11 bases lining up with TRBD2. Germline CDR1 is SGHNT and CDR2 is YYREEE (reference sequence). The trim removed 2 bases at V and 7 bases at J, leaving 4 bases unmatched. The CDR3 totals 15 residues. CDR3 residues: CASSFSGRAFGELFF. CDR3 sequence (DNA): TGTGCCAGCAGCTTTAGCGGGAGGGCGTTCGGGGAGCTGTTTTTT. Filled out from reference TRBV5-4 and TRBJ2-2, the complete variable domain reads ETGVTQSPTHLIKTRGQQVTLRCSSQSGHNTVSWYQQALGQGPQFIFQYYREEENGRGNFPPRFSGLQFPNYSSELNVNALELDDSALYLCASSFSGRAFGELFFGEGSRLTVL.